The 18 T cell receptor beta chains listed next were all sequenced from one sample in a study of blood T cell repertoires in COVID-19. Using immunoSEQ multiplex PCR, the repertoire was profiled, and TCRdb retains in-frame clones only, with some absent. The table has fewer than 250,000 clones, 84% seen once. The sample taken for sequencing was PBMCs or T cells enriched from blood (not recorded which). These TCRs come from a woman aged 35 to 49 who had recovered from COVID-19.

The CDR3 spells CASSLETEHTGELFF. CDR3 DNA sequence: TGCGCCAGCAGCTTGGAGACAGAACATACCGGGGAGCTGTTTTTT. J is TRBJ2-2 and V is TRBV5-1, with D possibly TRBD1 on 5 matching bases. Germline V CDR1 and CDR2: SGHRS, YFSETQ. The CDR3 consists of 15 residues. Trimming shortened V by 0 bases and J by 5 bases, and 11 bases separated the two germline ends.

The chain couples TRBV7-9 to TRBJ1-3, with D hard to call. The CDR3 has 18 amino acids. Germline CDR1 reads SEHNR; CDR2 reads FQNEAQ (reference sequence). V lost 4 bases, J lost 0 bases, and 19 bases lay in between. CDR3 residues: CASSSVEASPLSGNTIYF. The CDR3 DNA follows: TGTGCCAGCAGCTCCGTGGAGGCGTCTCCTCTCTCTGGAAACACCATATATTTT.

This clone was detected only once. The J gene is TRBJ2-1, the V gene TRBV30; the match to TRBD2 covers 8 bases. The germline gives CDR1 GTSNPN, CDR2 SVGIG (reference sequence). This CDR3 is built from 14 residues. Trimming took 1 base from V and 6 from J; bases not matched to a gene: 5. The DNA of the CDR3 is TGTGCCTGGAGTGGTGCGGGAGGAGGCAATGAGCAGTTCTTC. Residues: CAWSGAGGGNEQFF.

This clone was recorded only once. The chain has TRBV15 and TRBJ1-4; 9 nucleotides line up with TRBD1. Germline-derived CDR1 and CDR2 are LNHNV and YYDKDF (reference sequence). V was pared by 5 bases and J by 1 base, with 8 bases of the junction left unmatched. This CDR3 contains 17 residues. CDR3 sequence reads: CATSGTGFYGTNEKLFF. The CDR3 DNA reads TGTGCCACCAGCGGGACAGGGTTCTACGGAACTAATGAAAAACTGTTTTTT.

V is TRBV19 and J is TRBJ2-7; 8 bases match TRBD1. CDR1 LNHDA and CDR2 SQIVND come from the germline V gene (reference sequence). The CDR3 sequence is 14 residues long. J lost 2 bases, V lost 4 bases, and 4 bases had no gene match. The CDR3 is CASSTRTGTYEQYF. The CDR3 coding sequence is TGTGCCAGTAGTACCCGGACAGGGACCTACGAGCAGTACTTC.

The V call is TRBV7-9, the J call TRBJ2-7; a possible D gene is TRBD1 (6 bases). The CDR3 spans 14 residues. CDR1 SEHNR and CDR2 FQNEAQ come from the germline V gene (reference sequence). V was clipped by 4 bases and J by 1 base, with 11 bases between them. The CDR3 spells CASSSLTGSYEQYF. The CDR3 coding sequence is TGTGCCAGCAGCTCCTTGACAGGTTCCTACGAGCAGTACTTC.

This clone was recorded a few times. The rearrangement joins TRBV29-1 to TRBJ2-1; 7 nucleotides match TRBD2. Germline lookup yields CDR1 SQVTM and CDR2 ANQGSEA. The length of the CDR3 is 14 residues. The trim removed 5 bases at V and 6 bases at J, leaving 10 bases unmatched. The CDR3 nucleotides are TGCAGCGTTTTGCCCAGCGGGAAGGGCAATGAGCAGTTCTTC. Its protein is CSVLPSGKGNEQFF.

V gene TRBV4-1 combines with J gene TRBJ2-1; 11 bases are a match to TRBD2. CDR3 length: 17 residues. V was clipped by 2 bases and J by 5 bases; unmatched bases: 8. The V gene's germline CDR1 is MGHRA and CDR2 YSYEKL. This CDR3 reads CASSQPTSGERHNEQFF. The CDR3 bases are TGCGCCAGCAGCCAACCGACTAGCGGGGAAAGACACAATGAGCAGTTCTTC.

Of note for this clone: The sample has other DNA sequences that encode this CDR3 too. This sequence joins TRBV19 and TRBJ1-5; D might be TRBD1 (5 bases). Germline CDR1 is LNHDA and CDR2 is SQIVND (reference sequence). Trimming shortened V by 1 base and J by 4 bases, and 17 bases separated the two germline ends. The CDR3 runs to 17 residues. The CDR3 DNA reads TGTGCCAGTAGTATAGGGTTGGGAGGGGCAGGGAATCAGCCCCAGCATTTT. This codes for CASSIGLGGAGNQPQHF.

The chain has TRBV28 and TRBJ2-7, with TRBD1 identical over 9 bases. This CDR3 is built from 16 residues. In germline, CDR1 is MDHEN, CDR2 SYDVKM. V dropped 5 bases and J dropped 5; count of bases not matched to a gene: 13. CDR3 sequence (DNA): TGTGCCAGCAGTCCAACCCGTTGGGACAGGGTCCACGAGCAGTACTTC. This encodes CASSPTRWDRVHEQYF.

This chain uses TRBV19 with TRBJ1-2; tentatively, D is TRBD1 (5 bases). The CDR3 runs 12 residues. CDR1 is LNHDA and CDR2 is SQIVND in the germline V gene (reference sequence). V was trimmed by 3 bases and J by 14 bases, leaving 16 bases between them. In nucleotides, the CDR3 is TGTGCCAGTAGTATGGGCAGGGAAAGTGGGACCTTC. It specifies CASSMGRESGTF.

This sequence joins TRBV5-1 and TRBJ1-3; tentative D call: TRBD1 (6 bases). This CDR3 spans 15 amino acids. CDR1 and CDR2 (germline): SGHRS, YFSETQ. Trimming took off 4 bases at V and 4 bases at J, with 15 bases between the two ends. CDR3 amino acids: CASSPVLGQGNTIYF. In DNA, the CDR3 is TGCGCCAGCAGCCCGGTATTGGGACAAGGAAACACCATATATTTT.

The rearrangement uses TRBV19 and TRBJ2-2, with a tentative D call TRBD1 (6 bases). CDR3 length: 14 residues. CDR1 and CDR2 from the germline V gene are LNHDA and SQIVND (reference sequence). V was pared by 8 bases and J by 1 base, with 11 bases between. In nucleotides, the CDR3 is TGTGCCAGTGGAAACAGGGTGAACACCGGGGAGCTGTTTTTT. The encoded protein is CASGNRVNTGELFF.

As concerns this clone: An end of the junction does not agree with germline; a read error may underlie this. The genes are TRBV11-2 and TRBJ2-7; perhaps TRBD2 as D (5 bases). Per the germline V gene, CDR1 is SGHAT and CDR2 is FQNNGV. The CDR3 has 14 amino acids. CDR3 region: CASSPGLDSDEQYF. In DNA, the CDR3 is TGTGCCAGCAGTCCCGGACTGGACTCCGACGAGCAGTACTTC.

This chain links TRBV11-2 with TRBJ2-7; TRBD1 agrees at 7 bases. The germline CDR1 and CDR2 sequences are SGHAT and FQNNGV. The CDR3 consists of 15 residues. J gave up 3 bases and V 4 bases, and 9 bases lay outside the gene matches. For the CDR3, the DNA is TGTGCCAGCAGCTCTACTCCACAGGGGATCTACGAGCAGTACTTC. Its protein is CASSSTPQGIYEQYF.

This chain uses TRBV7-9 with TRBJ2-2, with unresolved D. The CDR3 consists of 17 residues. V lost 1 base to trimming and J lost 3 bases, with 15 bases between them. Germline V lookup: CDR1 SEHNR, CDR2 FQNEAQ (reference sequence). CDR3 sequence reads: CASSLDRRRPYTGELFF. The DNA of the CDR3 is TGTGCCAGCAGCTTAGATCGACGGCGGCCGTACACCGGGGAGCTGTTTTTT. The whole variable domain, remainder taken from reference TRBV7-9 and TRBJ2-2, is DTGVSQNPRHKITKRGQNVTFRCDPISEHNRLYWYRQTLGQGPEFLTYFQNEAQLEKSRLLSDRFSAERPKGSFSTLEIQRTEQGDSAMYLCASSLDRRRPYTGELFFGEGSRLTVL.

The chain uses TRBV27 and TRBJ2-2; 8 nucleotides agree with TRBD1. J lost 7 bases, V lost 6 bases, and 7 bases had no gene match. CDR1 MNHEY and CDR2 SMNVEV come from the germline V gene (reference sequence). This CDR3 region has 14 residues. Written as DNA, the CDR3 is TGTGCCAGCAGACAGGGGGGTTTTATCGGGGAGCTGTTTTTT. Encoded protein: CASRQGGFIGELFF.

The chain is built from TRBV3-1 (or the pseudogene TRBV3-2) and TRBJ1-1; tentatively, D is TRBD1 (5 bases). The germline V gene encodes CDR1 LGHDT and CDR2 YNNKEL (reference sequence). This CDR3 has 12 residues. V was cut by 10 bases and J by 4 bases, with 13 bases left in between. CDR3 protein: CATKGLGTEAFF. In DNA, the CDR3 is TGTGCCACCAAGGGGTTGGGCACTGAAGCTTTCTTT.